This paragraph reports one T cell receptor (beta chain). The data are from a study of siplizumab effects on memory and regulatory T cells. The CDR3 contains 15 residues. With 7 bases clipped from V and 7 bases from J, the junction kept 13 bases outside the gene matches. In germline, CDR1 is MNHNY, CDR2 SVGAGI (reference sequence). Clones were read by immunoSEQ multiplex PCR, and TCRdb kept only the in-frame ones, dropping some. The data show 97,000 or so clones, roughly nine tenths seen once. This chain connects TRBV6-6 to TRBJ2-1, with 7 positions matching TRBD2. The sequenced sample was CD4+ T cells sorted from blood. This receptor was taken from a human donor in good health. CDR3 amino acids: CASIGGRALENEQFF. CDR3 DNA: TGTGCCAGCATAGGAGGGAGGGCCCTTGAGAATGAGCAGTTCTTC.